This paragraph covers one T cell receptor beta chain sequence. The sample's time point: newly diagnosed, previously untreated cHL patient sample. The V segment lost 3 bases and the J segment 4 bases; nucleotides outside the gene matches: 3. The germline V gene encodes CDR1 LNHDA and CDR2 SQIVND (reference sequence). The CDR3 is made up of 14 amino acids. These data come from a study of PD-1 blockade in classical Hodgkin lymphoma. Clones were sequenced by immunoSEQ multiplex PCR, and TCRdb holds only the in-frame ones, with some missing. In the table there are about 25,000 clones, approximately 93% of which are singletons.

The sample consisted of peripheral blood mononuclear cells (PBMCs). The rearrangement uses TRBV19 and TRBJ2-1; 7 bases are shared with TRBD2. This receptor was taken from a human donor with classical Hodgkin lymphoma. The CDR3 nucleotides read TGTGCCAGTAGTATGGAGCGGGGTTACAATGAGCAGTTCTTC. It codes for CASSMERGYNEQFF.